The TCR beta chain described here comes from a study of control samples from healthy donors and cancer patients. The CDR3 loop spans 13 amino acids. Deletions cut 1 base from V and 7 bases from J, with 7 bases between. Germline V lookup: CDR1 SEHNR, CDR2 FQNEAQ (reference sequence). Assay used: immunoSEQ multiplex PCR; TCRdb lists only in-frame clones, some missing. The data hold 97,000 or so clones, with approximately 90% observed a single time. This clone was observed a single time. The sequence was collected from a woman under 30 in good health. The sample comprised blood. The chain couples TRBV7-9 to TRBJ2-2; no clear D. The CDR3 region is CASSLVSYGELFF. The CDR3 region has the DNA TGTGCCAGCAGCTTAGTCTCGTACGGGGAGCTGTTTTTT.